This paragraph covers one TCR beta chain sequence. Its cognate antigen is unknown. Repeated repertoire sampling spanned the course of chemoradiotherapy. Clones were sequenced by immunoSEQ multiplex PCR, and TCRdb holds only the in-frame ones, with some missing. The table has more than 12,000 clones, about 86% seen once. This specimen comes from a study of chemoradiotherapy in HPV16-positive cancers. Study-wide points: HPV-specific T cells were functionally defined from only a couple of HPV16-positive patients. HPV-responsive T-cell expansion during chemoradiotherapy was linked to improved recurrence-free survival in HPV16-positive patients. Candidate HPV-specific clones and E7-related TCR motifs grew in tumor during treatment.

The CDR3 has 16 residues. Trimming pared 7 bases from V and 5 bases from J, leaving 19 bases between. Source: blood, taken from a patient who underwent chemoradiotherapy. This chain connects TRBV5-7 to TRBJ2-6, with D uncertain. TRBV5-7 is an open reading frame whose function is uncertain. This receptor was obtained from a human donor with HPV-associated anogenital cancer. The CDR3: CASFIRVQSRANVLTF. The CDR3 nucleotides read TGTGCCAGCTTCATTCGCGTACAAAGTCGGGCCAACGTCCTGACTTTC.